These 28 T cell receptor beta chains were all obtained from the same sample, sequenced in a study of vaccination and CD4 T cells after COVID-19. As for treatment: approximately nine-day PBMC culture with coronavirus spike peptide pools or control peptides (ViraFEST assay). The antigens for these receptors are not known. The Oncomine TCR Beta short-read assay was applied to DNA of cultured CD4+ T cells. TCRdb reprocessed the PCR reads with MiXCR, giving one entry per CDR3 protein. The data show around 12,000 distinct CDR3 sequences, about 82% seen once. The sample comprised CD4+ T cells from blood, cultured in vitro. These receptors were collected from a human donor who had recovered from COVID-19.

This chain connects TRBV27 to TRBJ2-4; D may be TRBD2 (6 bases). The germline V and J ends were trimmed by 6 bases and 9 bases, with 18 bases remaining between them. From germline, CDR1 is MNHEY and CDR2 SMNVEV (reference sequence). This CDR3 has 14 residues. The CDR3 is CASRMTRQTGIQYF. DNA for the CDR3: TGTGCCAGCAGGATGACTAGACAGACGGGCATTCAGTACTTC.

This CDR3 is CASSLGTPNTEAFF. CDR3 sequence (DNA): TGTGCCAGCAGCTTAGGGACTCCAAACACTGAAGCTTTCTTT. The J gene is TRBJ1-1, the V gene TRBV7-9; D unclear. Per germline, CDR1 SEHNR and CDR2 FQNEAQ (reference sequence). The CDR3 is 14 residues long. V lost 1 base and J lost 2, with 8 bases in between.

The chain carries TRBV4-2 and TRBJ1-2; D might be TRBD1 (5 bases). The V end was cut by 1 base, the J end by 4 bases, with 10 bases between. This CDR3 region has 14 residues. Germline V CDR1 and CDR2: LGHNA, YNFKEQ. CDR3 bases: TGTGCCAGCAGCCAAGGCACAGGCCTCTATGGCTACACCTTC. Residues: CASSQGTGLYGYTF.

A few counts support this clonotype. This chain links TRBV27 with TRBJ1-6; no clear D. V lost 8 bases and J lost 9, with 14 bases in between. CDR1 and CDR2 from the germline V gene are MNHEY and SMNVEV (reference sequence). The CDR3 has 13 residues. The CDR3 is CASGFREGSPLHF. CDR3 sequence (DNA): TGTGCCAGCGGCTTTAGGGAGGGTTCACCCCTCCACTTT.

This chain uses TRBV20-1 with TRBJ2-1; 11 positions agree with TRBD2. The CDR3 runs to 15 residues. The trim removed 0 bases at V and 3 bases at J, leaving 1 base unmatched. Germline lookup yields CDR1 DFQATT and CDR2 SNEGSKA (reference sequence). CDR3 in DNA: TGCAGTGCTAGAGACGGGACTAGCGGCTACAATGAGCAGTTCTTC. It specifies CSARDGTSGYNEQFF.

The rearrangement links TRBV11-3 to TRBJ2-5, with D maybe TRBD1 (5 bases). V lost 1 base to trimming and J lost 5 bases, with 14 bases between them. This CDR3 region has 15 residues. Per germline, CDR1 SGHNT and CDR2 YENEEA. CDR3 in DNA: TGTGCCAGCAGCTTAGGCCTTAACAAGGGGGAGACCCAGTACTTC. As protein: CASSLGLNKGETQYF. The whole variable domain, remainder taken from reference TRBV11-3 and TRBJ2-5, is EAGVVQSPRYKIIEKKQPVAFWCNPISGHNTLYWYLQNLGQGPELLIRYENEEAVDDSQLPKDRFSAERLKGVDSTLKIQPAELGDSAVYLCASSLGLNKGETQYFGPGTRLLVL.

In this sample, this clonotype turned up a few times. This sequence joins TRBV19 and TRBJ1-1; TRBD1 aligns across 8 bases. Germline trimming cut 6 bases from V and 0 bases from J; bases unmatched to any gene: 6. This CDR3 contains 15 residues. CDR1 LNHDA and CDR2 SQIVND come from the germline V gene (reference sequence). CDR3 residues: CASRTPGGVNTEAFF. The DNA for the CDR3 is TGTGCCAGTAGGACCCCAGGGGGCGTGAACACTGAAGCTTTCTTT.

V is TRBV7-8 and J is TRBJ2-3; 7 bases are shared with TRBD2. The CDR3 runs to 17 residues. V shed 5 bases and J 7 bases; nucleotides not matched to a gene: 18. Germline assignment: CDR1 SGHVS and CDR2 FQNEAQ. CDR3: CASSPGGGRAGGYTQYF. The CDR3, as DNA: TGTGCCAGCAGCCCTGGTGGGGGGAGGGCCGGGGGATATACGCAGTATTTT.

The CDR3 sequence is CSARDQRLGNQPQHF. The CDR3 DNA is TGCAGTGCTAGAGATCAGAGGTTGGGCAATCAGCCCCAGCATTTT. The chain recombines TRBV20-1 with TRBJ1-5; D ambiguous. From germline, CDR1 is DFQATT and CDR2 SNEGSKA (reference sequence). Trimming cost V 0 bases and J 2 bases, with 11 bases left between them. The CDR3 runs 15 residues.

The V and J genes are TRBV7-9 and TRBJ2-7; D gene unclear. The CDR3 spans 13 residues. V lost 1 base and J 4 bases, leaving 8 bases between the germline ends. CDR1 is SEHNR, CDR2 FQNEAQ, per germline (reference sequence). The chain's CDR3 is CASSLGRSYEQYF. Written as DNA, the CDR3 is TGTGCCAGCAGCTTAGGACGCTCTTACGAGCAGTACTTC.

V usage is TRBV5-4 and J usage is TRBJ2-5; 7 bases agree with TRBD1. V was pared by 4 bases and J by 5 bases, with 8 bases of the junction left unmatched. Looked up from germline, CDR1 is SGHNT and CDR2 is YYREEE (reference sequence). The CDR3 has 14 amino acids. The CDR3 reads CASSGVGGGETQYF. The CDR3 DNA follows: TGTGCCAGCAGCGGAGTAGGGGGCGGTGAGACCCAGTACTTC.

This clonotype was seen a few times. The gene calls are TRBV7-2 and TRBJ2-5; 9 nucleotides line up with TRBD2. Looked up from germline, CDR1 is SGHTA and CDR2 is FQGNSA. The CDR3 sequence is 17 residues long. Trimming at V came to 1 base and at J to 5 bases, leaving 11 bases not matched to a gene. The CDR3 here is CASSLVRLAGKGETQYF. The DNA for the CDR3 is TGTGCCAGCAGCTTAGTGAGGCTAGCGGGAAAGGGGGAGACCCAGTACTTC.

The chain joins TRBV20-1 to TRBJ2-5; D not resolved. In germline, CDR1 is DFQATT, CDR2 SNEGSKA (reference sequence). There are 13 residues in the CDR3. Trimming took off 6 bases at V and 2 bases at J, with 13 bases between the two ends. The CDR3 sequence is CSAPQWGQETQYF. The CDR3 bases are TGCAGTGCGCCCCAGTGGGGACAAGAGACCCAGTACTTC.

V is TRBV10-1 and J is TRBJ2-5; the D gene is possibly TRBD2 (6 bases). The CDR3 loop spans 15 amino acids. V gave up 1 base and J gave up 5 bases, with 14 bases separating them. Germline CDR1 WNHNN, CDR2 SYGVQD (reference sequence). This chain's CDR3 is CASSELAGFGETQYF. The CDR3 DNA reads as TGCGCCAGCAGTGAGTTGGCGGGATTCGGGGAGACCCAGTACTTC.

The chain is built from TRBV30 and TRBJ1-2; 9 nucleotides agree with TRBD1. The CDR3 covers 15 residues. The germline gives CDR1 GTSNPN, CDR2 SVGIG (reference sequence). Trimming took 4 bases from V and 6 from J; bases not matched to a gene: 12. The CDR3 bases are TGTGCCTGGACTGGGACCGGGACAGGGCGAGATGGCTACACCTTC. Encoded protein: CAWTGTGTGRDGYTF.

The chain uses TRBV9 and TRBJ2-3; no clear D gene. Germline lookup yields CDR1 SGDLS and CDR2 YYNGEE. The CDR3 loop spans 14 amino acids. Trimming cost V 0 bases and J 1 base, with 6 bases left between them. This CDR3 is CASSVGPGTDTQYF. Written as DNA, the CDR3 is TGTGCCAGCAGCGTAGGACCAGGCACAGATACGCAGTATTTT.

V and J are TRBV27 and TRBJ1-5, with 7 bases that match TRBD1. This CDR3 comprises 16 residues. The germline CDR1 and CDR2 sequences are MNHEY and SMNVEV (reference sequence). The trim removed 7 bases at V and 2 bases at J, leaving 11 bases unmatched. The CDR3 coding sequence is TGTGCCAGCACCCTCGGAGGGACAGTCGGCAATCAGCCCCAGCATTTT. This gives the protein CASTLGGTVGNQPQHF.

CDR3 sequence (DNA): TGTGCCAGCCGGACTAGCGGGAGGGAGCAGTTCTTC. It is translated as CASRTSGREQFF. The J gene is TRBJ2-1, the V gene TRBV6-2 or TRBV6-3; 14 positions match TRBD2. V dropped 8 bases and J dropped 10; count of bases not matched to a gene: 1. Germline values: CDR1 MNHEY, CDR2 SVGEGT. The CDR3 is 12 residues long.

A few counts support this clonotype. This CDR3 reads CSARARGVTSEAFF. CDR3 sequence (DNA): TGCAGTGCTAGAGCGAGGGGGGTCACTAGTGAAGCTTTCTTT. V is TRBV20-1 and J is TRBJ1-1; maybe TRBD1 (6 bases). V was shortened by 1 base and J by 7 bases, with 16 bases between the two germline ends. CDR3 length: 14 residues. Germline V gene data show CDR1 as DFQATT and CDR2 as SNEGSKA (reference sequence).

The rearrangement uses TRBV5-6 and TRBJ2-5; D assignment may be TRBD1 or TRBD2 (5 bases each). CDR3 size: 14 residues. CDR1 and CDR2 from the germline V gene are SGHDT and YYEEEE. Trimming took 0 bases from V and 10 from J, leaving 16 bases between them. The CDR3 reads CASSLVRGLGSQYF. The CDR3 DNA follows: TGTGCCAGCAGCTTGGTGAGGGGCCTAGGGAGCCAGTACTTC. The whole variable domain, remainder taken from reference TRBV5-6 and TRBJ2-5, is DAGVTQSPTHLIKTRGQQVTLRCSPKSGHDTVSWYQQALGQGPQFIFQYYEEEERQRGNFPDRFSGHQFPNYSSELNVNALLLGDSALYLCASSLVRGLGSQYFGPGTRLLVL.

The rearrangement uses TRBV20-1 and TRBJ1-5, with TRBD1 matching 8 bases. The CDR3 sequence is 16 residues long. V shed 2 bases, J shed 0 bases, and the junction held 6 bases outside the gene matches. Per the germline V gene, CDR1 is DFQATT and CDR2 is SNEGSKA (reference sequence). CDR3 loop: CSARSDRGGSNQPQHF. In nucleotides, the CDR3 is TGCAGTGCTAGATCCGACAGGGGAGGTAGCAATCAGCCCCAGCATTTT.

The V call is TRBV10-3, the J call TRBJ1-2, with D unresolved. Trimming took 8 bases from V and 4 from J, leaving 17 bases between them. Per germline, CDR1 ENHRY and CDR2 SYGVKD. The CDR3 has 14 amino acids. Written as DNA, the CDR3 is TGTGCCATCGCGGTGGGCAGCGCCACCTATGGCTACACCTTC. Translation gives CAIAVGSATYGYTF.

V is TRBV30 and J is TRBJ2-5; 10 bases map to TRBD2. Germline V gene data show CDR1 as GTSNPN and CDR2 as SVGIG (reference sequence). This CDR3 is built from 16 residues. Trimming at V came to 1 base and at J to 5 bases, leaving 10 bases not matched to a gene. CDR3 DNA: TGTGCCTGGAGTGCCCGGGGAAGCGGGAGGGGGGAGACCCAGTACTTC. Encoded protein: CAWSARGSGRGETQYF. Drawing the rest from reference TRBV30 and TRBJ2-5, the complete variable domain is SQTIHQWPATLVQPVGSPLSLECTVEGTSNPNLYWYRQAAGRGLQLLFYSVGIGQISSEVPQNLSASRPQDRQFILSSKKLLLSDSGFYLCAWSARGSGRGETQYFGPGTRLLVL.

The gene calls are TRBV15 and TRBJ1-2; D is undetermined. CDR3 size: 14 residues. V lost 9 bases to trimming and J lost 7 bases, with 21 bases between them. Per germline, CDR1 LNHNV and CDR2 YYDKDF (reference sequence). The CDR3 bases are TGTGCCACGCGATGGAGGGCCGATTCACGTGGCTACACCTTC. Its translation: CATRWRADSRGYTF.

The chain links TRBV9 to TRBJ2-3; 13 bases line up with TRBD2. CDR3 length equals 15 residues. Germline CDR1 and CDR2: SGDLS and YYNGEE. V lost 3 bases, J lost 7 bases, and 5 bases stayed unmatched. The CDR3 is CASSETSGRRNTQYF. The CDR3 bases are TGTGCCAGCAGCGAGACTAGCGGGAGGAGAAATACGCAGTATTTT. Complete variable domain (other parts from reference TRBV9 and TRBJ2-3): DSGVTQTPKHLITATGQRVTLRCSPRSGDLSVYWYQQSLDQGLQFLIQYYNGEERAKGNILERFSAQQFPDLHSELNLSSLELGDSALYFCASSETSGRRNTQYFGPGTRLTVL.

The chain has TRBV20-1 and TRBJ2-5; unclear D gene. The CDR3 runs 12 residues. The ends were cut back, 8 bases at V and 4 bases at J, with 14 bases in the middle. Germline assignment: CDR1 DFQATT and CDR2 SNEGSKA (reference sequence). The CDR3 nucleotides are TGCAGTCATGTCAGCAGACGAGAGACCCAGTACTTC. The encoded protein is CSHVSRRETQYF.

J is TRBJ2-7 and V is TRBV20-1; the D gene is possibly TRBD2 (7 bases). V was shortened by 6 bases and J by 2 bases, with 14 bases between the two germline ends. Germline assignment: CDR1 DFQATT and CDR2 SNEGSKA (reference sequence). The CDR3 covers 13 residues. DNA for the CDR3: TGCAGTGCCGGGGGCGGGAGTACCTACGAGCAGTACTTC. Amino acid sequence: CSAGGGSTYEQYF.

The chain uses TRBV20-1 and TRBJ1-5; TRBD1 agrees at 8 bases. V lost 0 bases to trimming and J lost 4 bases; unmatched junction nucleotides: 11. Germline V lookup: CDR1 DFQATT, CDR2 SNEGSKA (reference sequence). This CDR3 is built from 17 residues. The DNA for the CDR3 is TGCAGTGCTAGAGACCCCCTTCGGGACAGGTCGAATCAGCCCCAGCATTTT. Its translation is CSARDPLRDRSNQPQHF.